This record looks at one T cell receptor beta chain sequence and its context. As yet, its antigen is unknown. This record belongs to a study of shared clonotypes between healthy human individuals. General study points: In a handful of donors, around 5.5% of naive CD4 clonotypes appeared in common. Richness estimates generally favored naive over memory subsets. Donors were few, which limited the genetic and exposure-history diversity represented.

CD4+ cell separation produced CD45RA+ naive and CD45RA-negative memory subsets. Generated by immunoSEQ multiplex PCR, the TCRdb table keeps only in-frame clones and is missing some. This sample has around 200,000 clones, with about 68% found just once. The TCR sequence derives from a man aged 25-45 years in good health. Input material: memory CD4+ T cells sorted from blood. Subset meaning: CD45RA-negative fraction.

The CDR3 sequence: CASSEYNGTSAYNEQFF. The DNA for the CDR3 is TGTGCCAGCAGTGAATACAACGGGACTAGCGCGTACAATGAGCAGTTCTTC. V is TRBV25-1 and J is TRBJ2-1; 10 bases are shared with TRBD2. Germline CDR1 and CDR2: MGHDK and SYGVNS. The CDR3 extends over 17 amino acids. Losses at the gene ends were 0 bases for V and 4 bases for J; bases not matched to a gene: 6.